This TCR beta chain was sequenced for a study of shared clonotypes between healthy human individuals (dated by TCRdb to about 2020). Concerning the study at large: The cohort included three men and a couple of women between 18 and 49 years of age. For each donor, three plates each were used for CD4 naive and CD4 memory, two plates were used for CD8 naive, and one plate was used for CD8 memory. Blood TCR repertoires of about five healthy adults were deeply sequenced to estimate repertoire size and the extent of clonotype sharing between individuals. Libraries were prepared and TCR repertoires were sequenced by different laboratories using diverse techniques, in order to increase sequencing depth and limit assay-specific biases. Each donor's leukapheresis produced roughly between about 0.85 and 10 billion PBMCs. Study-wide conclusions, independent of this receptor: Based on pairwise subsampling, the degree of clonotype sharing among donors was expected to be affected by sequencing depth. Only blood was sampled, and tissue TCR repertoires likely differ from those in blood. Rarefaction of sorted-subset datasets indicated incomplete sequencing despite the large sequencing depth. Across a few donors, around 5.4% of naive CD4, roughly 3.4% of naive CD8, 2% to 2.5% of memory CD4, and 0.4% to 0.45% of memory CD8 clonotypes were shared. Estimated clonotype richness was generally larger for naive than for memory subsets. Compared with non-shared clonotypes, clonotypes shared by all four sorted-subset donors had higher generation probabilities. The small number of donors limited the genetic and exposure-history diversity represented.

As for this clone: Which antigen it targets is not known. No base-level quality is on record; no much larger clone is a single base apart.

Using the deep immunoSEQ assay, multiplex PCR amplified TCR CDR3 regions from genomic DNA. Genomic DNA extracted from each cell subset was distributed evenly over all wells of several immunoSEQ 96-well plates, and each plate served as one replicate. Each replicate PCR for sorted subsets received 150 to 250 ng genomic DNA, equal to 30,000 or so T cell genomes. The purified libraries were quantified using a Qubit 3.0 fluorometer, sized with a Bioanalyzer 2100, and then quantified again using the KAPA Library Quantification kit. Each immunoSEQ 96-well plate was sequenced on its own single-read 150-cycle Illumina NextSeq 550 flow cell. In the authors' own workflow: Because the immunoSEQ output included only junctional sequences and no quality scores, the filtering could not be the same as the filtering used for full-length reads. Sequences were annotated with PyIR, a Python wrapper for IgBLAST v1.9, and V/J genes and CDR3 were assigned using IMGT germline references. Any read was removed if the V/J assignment was weak (E-value above 1e-6), the CDR3 was missing, or the read contained stop codons, out-of-frame junctions, or ambiguous translated residues. V3J clonotypes were defined by identical inferred V gene, J gene, and CDR3 amino acid sequence. The percentage overlap between two repertoires was calculated by dividing the number of shared unique clonotypes by the size of the smaller repertoire. RTK rarefaction, the Chao1 estimator, and Recon v2.1 estimates of unobserved clonotypes were used to assess repertoire richness. Generation probabilities for all TCRbeta clonotypes obtained by the gDNA method from a handful of donors were computed using OLGA. TCRdb limited this immuneACCESS table to in-frame rearrangements with V and J called. A share of clones is missing; checked studies link under half to unresolved V genes, and the rest is unexplained. The DNA was the basis for D and trimming; V, J and clone size are from that table. The sample table contains hundreds of thousands of clones; only one count was recorded for about 95% of them. The top ten clones comprise 0.095% to 0.13% of the sample.

For the CD8 naive samples, CD45RO-negative cells were positively selected for CCR7, yielding a CD45RA+CCR7+ population from which TemRA cells were excluded. Healthy HIV-negative adults with no recently reported acute infections or vaccinations were included as donors. All donors were Caucasian adults living in Nashville, Tennessee, USA. After blood collection by leukapheresis, PBMCs were isolated using Ficoll-Histopaque density gradient centrifugation and then cryopreserved in the vapor phase of liquid nitrogen. Analytical flow cytometry was used to check the purity and quantity of every magnetically sorted T cell population. Genomic DNA was isolated from every sorted fraction and measured by UV absorbance on a Nanodrop 2000c. Taken from cysteine to phenylalanine, the CDR3 has 15 residues. The read is trimmed to its CDR3 DNA, 45 bases read in frame from base 1. Compared with germline, V lacks 3 bases and J lacks 10 bases; bases without a gene match: 6. The CDR1 and CDR2 encoded by the germline V gene are SGHRS and YFSETQ.

The chain was built from TRBV5-1 and TRBJ2-1, with TRBD2 matching 14 junction bases. The receptor comes from a woman aged 25 to 39 in good health. The specimen was naive CD8+ T cells sorted from blood. The cell subset or site label for this specimen denotes: CD45RA+CCR7+. The CDR3 protein: CASSWGLAGDKEQFF. The nucleotide sequence is TGCGCCAGCAGCTGGGGACTAGCGGGAGATAAGGAGCAGTTCTTC. With all but the CDR3 taken from the reference TRBV5-1 and TRBJ2-1 genes, the full variable domain is: KAGVTQTPRYLIKTRGQQVTLSCSPISGHRSVSWYQQTPGQGLQFLFEYFSETQRNKGNFPGRFSGRQFSNSRSEMNVSTLELGDSALYLCASSWGLAGDKEQFFGPGTRLTVL.